The T cell receptor (beta chain) described here comes from a study of T-cell memory formation after mild COVID-19. Trimming shortened V by 4 bases and J by 7 bases, and 11 bases separated the two germline ends. Germline V gives CDR1 SGHKS, CDR2 YYEKEE (reference sequence). CDR3 length: 12 residues. One entry per CDR3 protein results from TCRdb running MiXCR on the 5' RACE reads. In the table there are 120,000 or so distinct CDR3 sequences, about a sixth of which are singletons. The source of this sequence is a young man who had mild COVID-19 (a few samples of this study predate the infection). Cell type and time point are not known. The sample comprised PBMCs or a T cell subset sorted from them (not recorded which). This sequence joins TRBV5-5 and TRBJ1-1; D perhaps matches TRBD1 (6 bases). The CDR3 region is CASSLQGIEAFF. In DNA form, the CDR3 reads TGTGCCAGCAGCCTTCAGGGGATTGAAGCTTTCTTT.